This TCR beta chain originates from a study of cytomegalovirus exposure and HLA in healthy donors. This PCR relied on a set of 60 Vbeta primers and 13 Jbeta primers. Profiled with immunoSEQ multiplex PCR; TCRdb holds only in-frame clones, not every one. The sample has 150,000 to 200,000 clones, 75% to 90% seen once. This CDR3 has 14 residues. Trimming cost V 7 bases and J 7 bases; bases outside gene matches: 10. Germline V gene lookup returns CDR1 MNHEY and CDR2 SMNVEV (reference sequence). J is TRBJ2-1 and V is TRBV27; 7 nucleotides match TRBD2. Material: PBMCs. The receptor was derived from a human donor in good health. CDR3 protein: CASTLGGGWNEQFF. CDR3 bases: TGTGCCAGCACACTCGGCGGGGGTTGGAATGAGCAGTTCTTC.